A selection of T cell receptor beta chains follows, all from one sample in a study of T cell clones after liver transplantation. Profiled with immunoSEQ multiplex PCR; TCRdb holds only in-frame clones, not every one. The sample lists 80,000 or so clones, roughly four fifths occurring once. The starting material was CD4+ T cells from blood, obtained just over 45 months after liver transplant. These receptor sequences come from a human patient who received a liver transplant. Some T cells may originate from the graft donor. The CDR3 runs from the conserved cysteine through the conserved F or W. The D gene is left open where the match is weak. Clone size appears in some rows only: once, few, many, or a class for an expanded clone.

V: TRBV7-9
D: TRBD2
J: TRBJ2-7
size: -
DNA: TGTGCCAGCAGTCCTGGTGGGGGACTAGCGACTACGAGGCAGTACTTC
CDR3: CASSPGGGLATTRQYF

V: TRBV6-4
D: -
J: TRBJ2-2
size: -
DNA: TGTGCCAGCAGTGACCATGTCGGGGGGCTTAACACCGGGGAGCTGTTTTTT
CDR3: CASSDHVGGLNTGELFF

V: TRBV19
D: -
J: TRBJ1-2
size: -
DNA: TGTGCCAGTAAACTCGGACCGGGGATCGGCTATGGCTACACCTTC
CDR3: CASKLGPGIGYGYTF

V: TRBV6-6
D: -
J: TRBJ2-2
size: -
DNA: TGTGCCAGCACGGACAGTCTGAACACCGGGGAGCTGTTTTTT
CDR3: CASTDSLNTGELFF

V: TRBV11-2
D: -
J: TRBJ2-6
size: -
DNA: TGTGCCAGCATCCCGGAGTTAGCGGCCGGGGCCAACGTCCTGACTTTC
CDR3: CASIPELAAGANVLTF

V: TRBV4-2
D: TRBD2
J: TRBJ2-3
size: -
DNA: TGTGCCAGCAGCCAAGATAGCCAGCGGGAAACGCAGTATTTT
CDR3: CASSQDSQRETQYF

V: TRBV29-1
D: TRBD2
J: TRBJ2-3
size: -
DNA: TGCAGCGTTGAAGAAGTAGCGGGAGGGGGCACAGATACGCAGTATTTT
CDR3: CSVEEVAGGGTDTQYF

V: TRBV28
D: TRBD1
J: TRBJ1-1
size: -
DNA: TGTGCCAGCAGTTTGATCAATAAGGGGGCAAGGGACACTGAAGCTTTCTTT
CDR3: CASSLINKGARDTEAFF

V: TRBV14
D: TRBD1
J: TRBJ2-3
size: few
DNA: TGTGCCAGCAGCCAAGAGGACAGGGCGGGTCGAGATACGCAGTATTTT
CDR3: CASSQEDRAGRDTQYF

V: TRBV5-1
D: TRBD2
J: TRBJ2-3
size: -
DNA: TGCGCCAGCAGCTTCGGACTAGCGGGTGTAACAGATACGCAGTATTTT
CDR3: CASSFGLAGVTDTQYF

V: TRBV14
D: -
J: TRBJ2-7
size: -
DNA: TGTGCCAGCAGCCAAGATTCTGGACCGTATCGCGAGCAGTACTTC
CDR3: CASSQDSGPYREQYF

V: TRBV19
D: -
J: TRBJ1-1
size: -
DNA: TGTGCCAGTAGTATTATCCGGGGAGGTGAAGCTTTCTTT
CDR3: CASSIIRGGEAFF

V: TRBV5-4
D: TRBD2
J: TRBJ2-5
size: -
DNA: TGTGCCAGCAGCTTTCCTAGCGGGAAAGAGACCCAGTACTTC
CDR3: CASSFPSGKETQYF

V: TRBV7-8
D: TRBD1
J: TRBJ1-5
size: -
DNA: TGTGCCAGCCTCCACGAAGGAACGGCAGGGGGCGGAGGGAGTGGCAATCAGCCCCAGCATTTT
CDR3: CASLHEGTAGGGGSGNQPQHF

V: TRBV19
D: -
J: TRBJ2-2
size: -
DNA: TGTGCCAGTAGTATCCGGGCCGGGGAGCTGTTTTTT
CDR3: CASSIRAGELFF

V: TRBV2
D: -
J: TRBJ2-7
size: -
DNA: TGTGCCAGCAGGGATCGGGACTTCACCTACGAGCAGTACTTC
CDR3: CASRDRDFTYEQYF

V: TRBV5-1
D: TRBD1
J: TRBJ1-4
size: few
DNA: TGCGCCAGCAGCCCCGGACAGGCAAGCGAAAAACTGTTTTTT
CDR3: CASSPGQASEKLFF

V: TRBV28
D: -
J: TRBJ2-7
size: -
DNA: TGTGCCAGCAGTTTCTCCTACGAGCAGTACTTC
CDR3: CASSFSYEQYF

V: TRBV7-2
D: TRBD2
J: TRBJ2-7
size: -
DNA: TGTGCCAGCAGCTTAGCCCGTACTAGCGGGCAATTCTACGAGCAGTACTTC
CDR3: CASSLARTSGQFYEQYF

V: TRBV7-9
D: TRBD2
J: TRBJ2-1
size: -
DNA: TGTGCCAGCAGCTTAGACCGGACTAGCCTCGCCTCATACAATGAGCAGTTCTTC
CDR3: CASSLDRTSLASYNEQFF

V: TRBV6-1
D: TRBD2
J: TRBJ2-7
size: -
DNA: TGTGCCAGCAGCCGCGGTCTAGCGGGTTACGAGCAGTACTTC
CDR3: CASSRGLAGYEQYF

V: TRBV27
D: -
J: TRBJ2-3
size: -
DNA: TGTGCCAGCAGTAGGCCCGGGGATACGCAGTATTTT
CDR3: CASSRPGDTQYF

V: TRBV2
D: -
J: TRBJ2-1
size: -
DNA: TGTGCCAGCAGTGTATTCCCCCGCCGGGACTCTAACAATGAGCAGTTCTTC
CDR3: CASSVFPRRDSNNEQFF

V: TRBV28
D: TRBD2
J: TRBJ2-2
size: -
DNA: TGTGCCAGCAGTTTGGGGGGGGCGAACACCGGGGAGCTGTTTTTT
CDR3: CASSLGGANTGELFF

V: TRBV5-1
D: -
J: TRBJ2-3
size: -
DNA: TGCGCCAGCAGCTTGACGTTCACAGATACGCAGTATTTT
CDR3: CASSLTFTDTQYF

V: TRBV5-1
D: -
J: TRBJ1-1
size: once
DNA: TGCGCCAGCAGCTTGTTCACAAGCACTGAAGCTTTCTTT
CDR3: CASSLFTSTEAFF

V: TRBV11-2
D: TRBD2
J: TRBJ2-2
size: -
DNA: TGTGCCAGCAGCCTAGGACTAGCGGTTAACACCGGGGAGCTGTTTTTT
CDR3: CASSLGLAVNTGELFF

V: TRBV19
D: -
J: TRBJ2-7
size: -
DNA: TGTGCCAGTAGTAGTAAAGGGGGTGACTCCTACGAGCAGTACTTC
CDR3: CASSSKGGDSYEQYF

V: TRBV28
D: TRBD2
J: TRBJ2-7
size: -
DNA: TGTGCCAGCAGTTCACCTCGGGGCGGGAGTACGTACGAGCAGTACTTC
CDR3: CASSSPRGGSTYEQYF

V: TRBV2
D: TRBD2
J: TRBJ2-7
size: -
DNA: TGTGCCAGCAGTCTTGATCGGACTAGCGGGGCATACCCCTACGAGCAGTACTTC
CDR3: CASSLDRTSGAYPYEQYF